This T cell receptor (beta chain) was identified in a study of beta chain features in type 1 diabetes. Looked up from germline, CDR1 is SGHTA and CDR2 is FQGNSA. The CDR3 has 13 residues. The V segment lost 5 bases and the J segment 6 bases; nucleotides outside the gene matches: 4. Investigators reverse transcribed all isolated RNA, so they sequenced expressed TCRB transcripts. Sequencing was performed with immunoSEQ multiplex PCR; in TCRdb, only in-frame clones are kept and a portion is missing. The sample holds a few hundred thousand clones, roughly 12% seen once. The chain has TRBV7-2 and TRBJ1-5; the match to TRBD1 covers 7 bases. The sample taken for sequencing was naive CD4+ T cells from blood. The origin of this receptor is a young man in good health. In nucleotides, the CDR3 is TGTGCCAGCAGCCGGGAGGGGGCTCAGCCCCAGCATTTT. This translates into CASSREGAQPQHF. The variable domain in full, completed from reference TRBV7-2 and TRBJ1-5, reads GAGVSQSPSNKVTEKGKDVELRCDPISGHTALYWYRQSLGQGLEFLIYFQGNSAPDKSGLPSDRFSAERTGGSVSTLTIQRTQQEDSAVYLCASSREGAQPQHFGDGTRLSIL.